Listed below are T cell receptor beta chains from one sample, sequenced in a study of tumor-infiltrating lymphocytes in localized non-small cell lung cancer. Clones were sequenced by immunoSEQ multiplex PCR, and TCRdb holds only the in-frame ones, with some missing. The sample lists over 11,000 clones; 80% to 90% were seen once. The sequenced material came from lung tumor tissue. These receptors originate from a human donor with non-small cell lung cancer. CDR3s include the opening cysteine and the closing phenylalanine or tryptophan. Each record gives: CDR3 length, J gene, D gene, clone size, V gene, CDR3 protein, CDR3 DNA. A D gene is named only where the DNA matches it firmly. Clone size appears in some rows only: once, few, many, or a class for an expanded clone.

CDR3 length: 11
J gene: TRBJ1-1
D gene: -
clone size: -
V gene: TRBV20-1
CDR3 protein: CSARVNTEAFF
CDR3 DNA: TGCAGTGCTAGGGTAAACACTGAAGCTTTCTTT

CDR3 length: 15
J gene: TRBJ2-3
D gene: -
clone size: -
V gene: TRBV9
CDR3 protein: CASSPGLGFLDTQYF
CDR3 DNA: TGTGCCAGCAGCCCGGGACTTGGTTTTTTAGATACGCAGTATTTT

CDR3 length: 14
J gene: TRBJ1-2
D gene: TRBD1
clone size: -
V gene: TRBV11-1
CDR3 protein: CASSASRGRDGYTF
CDR3 DNA: TGTGCCAGCAGCGCGAGCAGGGGGCGGGATGGCTACACCTTC

CDR3 length: 13
J gene: TRBJ1-5
D gene: -
clone size: -
V gene: TRBV29-1
CDR3 protein: CSVEENPEQPQHF
CDR3 DNA: TGCAGCGTTGAAGAGAACCCAGAGCAGCCCCAGCATTTT

CDR3 length: 16
J gene: TRBJ2-7
D gene: TRBD1
clone size: -
V gene: TRBV27
CDR3 protein: CASSPSQARGSYEQYF
CDR3 DNA: TGTGCCAGCAGTCCCTCACAGGCCAGGGGGTCCTACGAGCAGTACTTC

CDR3 length: 16
J gene: TRBJ2-2
D gene: -
clone size: -
V gene: TRBV7-9
CDR3 protein: CASSQHSNLNTGELFF
CDR3 DNA: TGTGCCAGCAGCCAACACTCAAACCTGAACACCGGGGAGCTGTTTTTT

CDR3 length: 12
J gene: TRBJ2-1
D gene: -
clone size: -
V gene: TRBV6-1
CDR3 protein: CASSVRWYEQFF
CDR3 DNA: TGTGCCAGCAGTGTCCGGTGGTATGAGCAGTTCTTC

CDR3 length: 15
J gene: TRBJ1-1
D gene: -
clone size: -
V gene: TRBV4-1
CDR3 protein: CASSQRQGPDTEAFF
CDR3 DNA: TGCGCCAGCAGCCAAAGGCAGGGGCCAGACACTGAAGCTTTCTTT

CDR3 length: 14
J gene: TRBJ1-1
D gene: -
clone size: once
V gene: TRBV9
CDR3 protein: CASSPGVQNTEAFF
CDR3 DNA: TGTGCCAGCAGCCCCGGGGTTCAGAACACTGAAGCTTTCTTT

CDR3 length: 12
J gene: TRBJ1-2
D gene: -
clone size: -
V gene: TRBV14
CDR3 protein: CASSQEGYGYTF
CDR3 DNA: TGTGCCAGCAGCCAAGAGGGGTATGGCTACACCTTC

CDR3 length: 15
J gene: TRBJ2-7
D gene: -
clone size: few
V gene: TRBV14
CDR3 protein: CASSPSRDTPYEQYF
CDR3 DNA: TGTGCCAGCAGCCCGAGCCGGGACACACCCTACGAGCAGTACTTC

CDR3 length: 14
J gene: TRBJ1-4
D gene: -
clone size: -
V gene: TRBV14
CDR3 protein: CASSPREEYEKLFF
CDR3 DNA: TGTGCCAGCAGCCCCAGGGAGGAGTATGAAAAACTGTTTTTT

CDR3 length: 14
J gene: TRBJ2-3
D gene: TRBD2
clone size: few
V gene: TRBV5-1
CDR3 protein: CASKVGRGVDTQYF
CDR3 DNA: TGCGCCAGCAAGGTGGGCCGGGGGGTGGATACGCAGTATTTT

CDR3 length: 14
J gene: TRBJ1-2
D gene: TRBD1
clone size: -
V gene: TRBV2
CDR3 protein: CASSPGQGRGGYTF
CDR3 DNA: TGTGCCAGCAGCCCGGGACAGGGTAGGGGTGGCTACACCTTC

CDR3 length: 15
J gene: TRBJ2-7
D gene: TRBD2
clone size: -
V gene: TRBV6-5
CDR3 protein: CASSYAWEGSYEQYF
CDR3 DNA: TGTGCCAGCAGTTACGCTTGGGAGGGCTCCTACGAGCAGTACTTC

CDR3 length: 15
J gene: TRBJ2-6
D gene: -
clone size: -
V gene: TRBV5-1
CDR3 protein: CASSSAPGQQPVLTF
CDR3 DNA: TGCGCCAGCAGCTCCGCACCGGGACAACAACCCGTCCTGACTTTC

CDR3 length: 14
J gene: TRBJ2-1
D gene: TRBD1
clone size: -
V gene: TRBV30
CDR3 protein: CAWSTDRGYNEQFF
CDR3 DNA: TGTGCCTGGAGCACGGACAGGGGCTACAATGAGCAGTTCTTC

CDR3 length: 14
J gene: TRBJ2-7
D gene: -
clone size: -
V gene: TRBV28
CDR3 protein: CASIEGRRLGEQYF
CDR3 DNA: TGTGCCAGCATCGAGGGCCGCCGGTTGGGCGAGCAGTACTTC